This TCR beta chain was recorded in a study of patients and donors after allogeneic stem cell transplantation. In germline, CDR1 is SGHKS, CDR2 YYEKEE (reference sequence). Trimming took off 0 bases at V and 4 bases at J, with 12 bases between the two ends. This CDR3 has 15 residues. TCRdb itself ran the RT-PCR reads through MiXCR, one entry per CDR3 protein. The top ten clones hold around 6% of a sample with 800,000 to 1,000,000 distinct CDR3 sequences, under 20% of them seen once. The chain employs TRBV5-5 and TRBJ2-3, with D uncertain. The specimen was blood, either unsorted or a sorted T cell fraction (not recorded which). The sequence came from a human donor who was either an allogeneic HSCT recipient or a stem cell or donor lymphocyte infusion donor (not recorded which). It is not recorded whose cells these are; they may come from a transplant donor. CDR3 sequence (DNA): TGTGCCAGCAGCTTGGTTAGCAGCACGTCAGATACGCAGTATTTT. Translating it yields CASSLVSSTSDTQYF.